Shown below are 7 T cell receptor beta chains from a single sample sequenced in a study of sequential checkpoint blockade in melanoma. Here immunoSEQ multiplex PCR was the method, and the copy in TCRdb shows in-frame clones only, minus some. The sample carries 2,500 to 3,500 clones, about a quarter recorded once. Treatment given: randomized to nivolumab then ipilimumab (arm A) or the reverse (arm B). The material sequenced was tumor tissue (inferred from file names), taken from a patient given nivolumab and ipilimumab in sequence. The receptors shown here come from a human donor with melanoma.

CDR3 in DNA: TGTGCCAGTAGTAACCCTGAGCCCCAGCATTTT. Its translation: CASSNPEPQHF. The chain is built from TRBV19 and TRBJ1-5; D is uncertain. In germline, CDR1 is LNHDA, CDR2 SQIVND (reference sequence). CDR3 length: 11 residues. The V gene lost 4 bases and the J gene lost 8 bases, with 6 bases spanning the gap.

This clone occurred a few times. The chain uses TRBV6-8 and TRBJ1-2, with no clear D. The CDR3 is 12 amino acids. Germline CDR1 and CDR2: MNHGY and SAAAGT. V lost 7 bases, J lost 10 bases, and 16 bases lay in between. The CDR3 DNA reads as TGTGCCAGCAACCCACAGACGGATTACTACACCTTC. It is translated as CASNPQTDYYTF.

The chain joins TRBV15 to TRBJ2-1; TRBD2 agrees at 7 bases. V gave up 4 bases and J gave up 7 bases; unmatched junction bases: 7. Per the germline V gene, CDR1 is LNHNV and CDR2 is YYDKDF (reference sequence). This CDR3 is built from 14 residues. The DNA of the CDR3 is TGTGCCACCAGCAAGGGCGGGAGCGGGAATGAGCAGTTCTTC. Its protein product is CATSKGGSGNEQFF. Full variable domain (remainder filled in from reference TRBV15 and TRBJ2-1): DAMVIQNPRYQVTQFGKPVTLSCSQTLNHNVMYWYQQKSSQAPKLLFHYYDKDFNNEADTPDNFQSRRPNTSFCFLDIRSPGLGDTAMYLCATSKGGSGNEQFFGPGTRLTVL.

The rearrangement uses TRBV7-4 and TRBJ1-2; possibly TRBD1 for D (6 bases). The length of the CDR3 is 13 residues. Germline CDR1 SGHVT, CDR2 SQSDAQ. V lost 1 base, J lost 8 bases, and 11 bases lay in between. DNA for the CDR3: TGTGCCAGCAGCTTAGGTGGGGGCCCGGGCTACACCTTC. Residues: CASSLGGGPGYTF.

The chain links TRBV18 to TRBJ1-1, with D possibly TRBD1 on 6 matching bases. The V gene's germline CDR1 is KGHSH and CDR2 LQKENI. The CDR3 runs to 15 residues. Trimming took off 4 bases at V and 3 bases at J, with 15 bases between the two ends. The CDR3 spells CASSHLKKGDTEAFF. CDR3 sequence (DNA): TGTGCCAGCTCACACCTAAAAAAGGGGGACACTGAAGCTTTCTTT.

This clone was counted between two and nine times. J is TRBJ2-5 and V is TRBV12-5, with 7 bases identical to TRBD2. Looked up from germline, CDR1 is LGHNT and CDR2 is FRNRAP. Trimming cost V 9 bases and J 4 bases; bases outside gene matches: 8. The CDR3 sequence is 13 residues long. CDR3 in amino acids: CASGRGGRETQYF. The CDR3 DNA reads TGTGCTAGCGGGCGGGGAGGGCGAGAGACCCAGTACTTC.

This clone is classed as large. The V gene is TRBV6-8, the J gene TRBJ1-1; 9 nucleotides align to TRBD1. The CDR3 loop spans 14 amino acids. The V segment lost 6 bases and the J segment 1 base; nucleotides outside the gene matches: 3. The germline V gene encodes CDR1 MNHGY and CDR2 SAAAGT. The DNA for the CDR3 is TGTGCCAGCAGCCCGACAGGGGGGAACACTGAAGCTTTCTTT. Residues: CASSPTGGNTEAFF.